The entry below describes one T cell receptor (beta chain). The donors' treatment consisted of nivolumab, ipilimumab, aspirin, low-dose cyclophosphamide and low-dose radiotherapy. Gene-specific TRAV and TRBV primers were used for first-strand cDNA, covering alpha and beta chains. Amplification of TCRs used a constant-region primer and V-primer adapter for 20 PCR cycles. TCRdb processed the reads anew with MiXCR; each CDR3 protein has one entry. The sample contains about 6,400 distinct CDR3 sequences, 60% to 85% of which appear only once. The data originate from a study of low-dose radiotherapy and immunotherapy resistance in tumors. From germline, CDR1 is SQVTM and CDR2 ANQGSEA. Trimming took 7 bases from V and 1 from J; bases not matched to a gene: 2. The CDR3 is made up of 12 amino acids.

The receptor was derived from a human donor with advanced metastatic prostate, ovarian, gallbladder or colorectal cancer (not recorded which). This table probably holds off-target reads from a library built for another chain. This chain links TRBV29-1 with TRBJ2-5, with 8 nucleotides matching TRBD2. The CDR3 bases are TGCAGCGGGGGACTAGTCCAAGAGACCCAGTACTTC. Residues: CSGGLVQETQYF.